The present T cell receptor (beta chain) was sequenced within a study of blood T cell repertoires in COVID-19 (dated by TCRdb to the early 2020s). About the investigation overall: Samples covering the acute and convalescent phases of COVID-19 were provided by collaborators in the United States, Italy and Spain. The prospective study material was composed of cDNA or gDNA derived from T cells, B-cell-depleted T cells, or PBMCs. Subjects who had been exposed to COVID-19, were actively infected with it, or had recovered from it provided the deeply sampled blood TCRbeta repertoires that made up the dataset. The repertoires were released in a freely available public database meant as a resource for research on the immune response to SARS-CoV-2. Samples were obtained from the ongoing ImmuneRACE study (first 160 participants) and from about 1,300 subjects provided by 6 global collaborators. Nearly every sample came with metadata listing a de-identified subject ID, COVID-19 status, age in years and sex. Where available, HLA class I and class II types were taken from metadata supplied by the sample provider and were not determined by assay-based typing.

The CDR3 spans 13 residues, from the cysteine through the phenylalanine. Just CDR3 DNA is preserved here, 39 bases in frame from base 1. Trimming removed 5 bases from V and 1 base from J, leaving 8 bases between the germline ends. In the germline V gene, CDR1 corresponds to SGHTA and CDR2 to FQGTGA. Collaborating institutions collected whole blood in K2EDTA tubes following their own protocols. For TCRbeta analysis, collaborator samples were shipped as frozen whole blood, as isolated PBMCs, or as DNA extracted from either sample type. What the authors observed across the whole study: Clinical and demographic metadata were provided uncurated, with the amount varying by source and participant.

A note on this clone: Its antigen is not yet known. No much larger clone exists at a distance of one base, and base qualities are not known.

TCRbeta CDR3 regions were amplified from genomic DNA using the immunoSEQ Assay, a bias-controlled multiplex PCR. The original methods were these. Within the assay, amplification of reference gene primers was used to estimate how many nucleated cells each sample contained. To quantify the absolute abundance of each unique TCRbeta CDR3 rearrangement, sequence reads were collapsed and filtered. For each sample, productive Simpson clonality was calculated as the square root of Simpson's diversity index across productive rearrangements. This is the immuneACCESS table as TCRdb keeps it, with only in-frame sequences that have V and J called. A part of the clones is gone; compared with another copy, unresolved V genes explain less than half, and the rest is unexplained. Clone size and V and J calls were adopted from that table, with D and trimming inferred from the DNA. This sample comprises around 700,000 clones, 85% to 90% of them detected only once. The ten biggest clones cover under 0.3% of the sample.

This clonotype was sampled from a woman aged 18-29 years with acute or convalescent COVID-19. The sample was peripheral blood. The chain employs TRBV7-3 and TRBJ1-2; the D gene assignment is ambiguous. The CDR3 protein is CASSRAGNYGYTF. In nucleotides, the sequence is TGTGCCAGCAGCCGGGCGGGTAACTATGGCTACACCTTC.